Listed here is a single TCR beta chain. Its matching antigen is unknown. This entry is derived from a study of cytomegalovirus exposure and HLA in healthy donors. Overall study results and limits: Presence/absence analyses treated sequencing depth as roughly uniform across donors.

Trimming removed 6 bases from V and 3 bases from J, with 17 bases in between. CDR1 is SNHLY and CDR2 is FYNNEI in the germline V gene. This CDR3 has 15 residues. Vbeta (60) and Jbeta (13) primers were used in the PCR. This table comes from immunoSEQ multiplex PCR, and its TCRdb copy is limited to in-frame clones, with some not included. The table has 85,000 to 100,000 clones, 60% to 85% seen once. This chain uses TRBV2 with TRBJ1-1, with D uncertain. This receptor was identified in a man aged 60 to 75 in good health and CMV-seropositive. Material for sequencing was PBMCs. CDR3 protein: CASRVRETGDTEAFF. CDR3 nucleotides: TGTGCCAGCAGAGTCCGGGAAACGGGAGACACTGAAGCTTTCTTT. Together with reference TRBV2 and TRBJ1-1, the CDR3 gives the full variable domain: EPEVTQTPSHQVTQMGQEVILRCVPISNHLYFYWYRQILGQKVEFLVSFYNNEISEKSEIFDDQFSVERPDGSNFTLKIRSTKLEDSAMYFCASRVRETGDTEAFFGQGTRLTVV.